The clone carrying this T cell receptor beta chain has more than one count but fewer than ten. What it binds is not known. This sample is drawn from a study of shared clonotypes between healthy human individuals. Looking at the study overall: The study enrolled two women and a few men aged 18 to 49. Whole-study results and caveats: Large depth notwithstanding, sorted-subset sequencing proved incomplete by rarefaction. Investigators collected only blood, and repertoires in tissues likely differ.

On sorted subsets, replicate PCRs used 200 ng DNA, or tens of thousands of T cell genomes. Here immunoSEQ multiplex PCR was the method, and the copy in TCRdb shows in-frame clones only, minus some. The sample shows about 2.3 million clones, approximately 93% of them seen only once. The length of the CDR3 is 13 residues. Trimming stripped 4 bases from V and 2 bases from J, with 8 bases between. Germline CDR1 and CDR2: MGHDK and SYGVNS. The chain carries TRBV25-1 and TRBJ1-1; D unresolved. Sample: naive CD4+ T cells from PBMCs. Subset reported: CD45RA+ positively selected. This receptor was obtained from a man aged 18 to 35 in good health. Some clones in this sample may be carry-over from other donors' samples. In nucleotides, the CDR3 is TGTGCCAGCAGTGCCCCAGGAAACACTGAAGCTTTCTTT. It specifies CASSAPGNTEAFF.